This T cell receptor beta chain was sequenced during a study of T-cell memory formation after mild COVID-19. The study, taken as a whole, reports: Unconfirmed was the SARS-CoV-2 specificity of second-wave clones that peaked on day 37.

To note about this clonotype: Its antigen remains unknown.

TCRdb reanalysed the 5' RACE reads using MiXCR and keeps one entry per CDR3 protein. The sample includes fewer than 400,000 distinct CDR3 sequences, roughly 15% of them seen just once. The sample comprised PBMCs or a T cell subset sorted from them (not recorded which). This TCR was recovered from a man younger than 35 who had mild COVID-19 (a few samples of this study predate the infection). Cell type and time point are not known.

The CDR3 protein is CAGQTGHTDTQYF. The CDR3 nucleotides are TGTGCCGGCCAGACCGGCCACACAGATACGCAGTATTTT. This chain joins TRBV7-9 and TRBJ2-3; D uncertain. The V end was cut by 11 bases, the J end by 2 bases, with 14 bases between. CDR1 and CDR2 (germline): SEHNR, FQNEAQ (reference sequence). This CDR3 comprises 13 residues.